This note documents a single T cell receptor (beta chain) sequence. The junction and the germline gene differ at one end; a read error may be behind it. This record belongs to a study of blood T cell repertoires in COVID-19. For the study at large: Samples representing acute and convalescent COVID-19 were sourced from the United States, Italy and Spain.

Per the original data handling: Amplifying reference gene primers gave estimates of nucleated cell counts. Using immunoSEQ multiplex PCR, the repertoire was profiled, and TCRdb retains in-frame clones only, with some absent. V, J and clone size reflect that table, while D and trimming were determined from the DNA. The sample holds approximately 390,000 clones, about 90% seen once. The sample comprised peripheral blood. This sequence originates from a man aged 18 to 29 with active or convalescent COVID-19.

The CDR3 sequence: CASSQSSGANVLTF. CDR3 DNA sequence: TGTGCCAGCAGCCAGTCCTCTGGGGCCAACGTGCTGACTTTC. V gene TRBV2 combines with J gene TRBJ2-6, with D perhaps TRBD1 (5 bases). This CDR3 has 14 amino acids. Germline values: CDR1 SNHLY, CDR2 FYNNEI.